These 4 T cell receptor beta chains came from one sample sequenced in a study of a mutant IDH1 vaccine in newly diagnosed glioma (dated by TCRdb to about 2021). The method behind the library was the immunoSEQ multiplex PCR assay. Held by TCRdb, this immuneACCESS table contains in-frame sequences only and omits some clones. Under half of the omission traces to an unresolved V gene where checked; the cause of the rest is unknown. Here the sample has roughly 70,000 clones; around four fifths occur a single time. The ten largest make up approximately 4.5% of the sample. Taken with the paper, the label for time point translates to: baseline, week 1 (first vaccination visit). This specimen's treatment or condition label, per the study, means: pre-vaccination baseline after standard-of-care therapy. The source was peripheral blood mononuclear cells (PBMCs), collected from a glioma patient treated with radiotherapy, temozolomide or both. All receptors derive from a woman between 18 and 30 years old with glioma. Some clones in this sample may be carry-over from other donors' samples.

V usage is TRBV29-1 and J usage is TRBJ2-3; 8 bases align to TRBD2. After removal of 4 bases from V and 5 bases from J, the junction contained 8 bases not matched to a gene. CDR1 and CDR2 (germline): SQVTM, ANQGSEA. This CDR3 is built from 14 residues. The CDR3 spells CSVGRAGVVDTQYF. The CDR3 coding sequence is TGCAGCGTTGGGAGAGCGGGAGTTGTAGATACGCAGTATTTT.

The rearrangement joins TRBV9 to TRBJ1-6; no firm D call. Germline lookup yields CDR1 SGDLS and CDR2 YYNGEE. CDR3 length: 16 amino acids. V lost 5 bases to trimming and J lost 7 bases, with 19 bases between them. This chain's CDR3 is CASRRDLGINNSPLHF. The CDR3 DNA sequence: TGTGCCAGCAGACGAGACTTGGGGATCAACAATTCACCCCTCCACTTT.

This clone was counted once. The chain combines TRBV2 with TRBJ1-1; 7 nucleotides agree with TRBD1. The J segment lost 5 bases and the V segment lost 8 bases, leaving 8 bases of the junction unmatched. The CDR3 consists of 13 residues. Germline assignment: CDR1 SNHLY and CDR2 FYNNEI. The CDR3 DNA is TGTGCCAGCCAGAGGGGGCAAGAGACTGAAGCTTTCTTT. Translation: CASQRGQETEAFF.

This clone was observed a few times. The rearrangement joins TRBV10-1 to TRBJ1-1; 7 positions match TRBD1. Germline CDR1 and CDR2: WNHNN and SYGVQD (reference sequence). The CDR3 covers 13 residues. Losses at the gene ends were 8 bases for V and 0 bases for J; bases not matched to a gene: 3. The CDR3 DNA is TGCGCCAGCTCACAGGGGATGAACACTGAAGCTTTCTTT. Translated: CASSQGMNTEAFF.